This is a list of T cell receptor beta chains from one sample in a study of blood T cells in healthy people across ages. TCRdb re-called the 5' RACE reads through MiXCR, storing one row per CDR3 protein. The top ten clones hold 20% to 25% of a sample with almost 1 million distinct CDR3 sequences, approximately 50% of them seen once. The sample taken for sequencing was blood. The origin of the receptors is a woman aged 60-75 years in good health. The CDR3 runs from the conserved cysteine through the conserved F or W. Each record gives: D gene, V gene, clone size, J gene, CDR3 protein, CDR3 DNA. A D gene is named only where the DNA matches it firmly. Where a row states a size, it is once, few, many or the class of an expanded clone; other rows omit it.

d_call: .; v_call: TRBV28; clone_size: .; j_call: TRBJ2-7; cdr3_aa: CAGTHGESYEQYF; cdr3_nt: TGTGCCGGCACCCACGGAGAGTCCTACGAGCAGTACTTC
d_call: TRBD1; v_call: TRBV4-3; clone_size: .; j_call: TRBJ2-2; cdr3_aa: CASSPMTGESAGELFF; cdr3_nt: TGCGCCAGCAGCCCTATGACAGGGGAAAGCGCCGGGGAGCTGTTTTTT
d_call: .; v_call: TRBV5-1; clone_size: .; j_call: TRBJ2-3; cdr3_aa: CASRMETVSDTQYF; cdr3_nt: TGCGCCAGCAGAATGGAGACCGTTTCAGATACGCAGTATTTT
d_call: .; v_call: TRBV20-1; clone_size: .; j_call: TRBJ2-1; cdr3_aa: CSATRTNGPNEQFF; cdr3_nt: TGCAGTGCTACCCGGACTAACGGCCCCAATGAGCAGTTCTTC
d_call: .; v_call: TRBV20-1; clone_size: .; j_call: TRBJ2-7; cdr3_aa: CSASSPRISYEQYF; cdr3_nt: TGCAGTGCTAGTAGTCCGCGGATAAGCTACGAGCAGTACTTC
d_call: .; v_call: TRBV20-1; clone_size: .; j_call: TRBJ1-5; cdr3_aa: CSASATSVLNQPQHF; cdr3_nt: TGCAGTGCTAGTGCTACCTCCGTCCTTAATCAGCCCCAGCATTTT
d_call: .; v_call: TRBV5-1; clone_size: .; j_call: TRBJ2-3; cdr3_aa: CASSLNLGSDTRYF; cdr3_nt: TGCGCCAGCAGCTTGAACTTGGGGTCGGATACGCGGTATTTT
d_call: .; v_call: TRBV18; clone_size: .; j_call: TRBJ1-4; cdr3_aa: CASSERGSLDEKLFF; cdr3_nt: TGTGCCAGCTCAGAGAGGGGAAGCCTTGATGAAAAACTGTTTTTT
d_call: TRBD2; v_call: TRBV7-6; clone_size: .; j_call: TRBJ2-7; cdr3_aa: CASSSGLAWFYEQYF; cdr3_nt: TGTGCCAGCAGCTCTGGACTAGCGTGGTTCTACGAGCAGTACTTC
d_call: .; v_call: TRBV20-1; clone_size: .; j_call: TRBJ1-5; cdr3_aa: CSAREWGGPNQLQHF; cdr3_nt: TGCAGTGCTAGAGAGTGGGGCGGCCCCAATCAGCTCCAGCATTTT
d_call: .; v_call: TRBV7-2; clone_size: few; j_call: TRBJ2-3; cdr3_aa: CASSSSFSDTQYF; cdr3_nt: TGTGCCAGCAGCTCATCTTTTTCGGATACGCAGTATTTT
d_call: TRBD1; v_call: TRBV2; clone_size: few; j_call: TRBJ2-7; cdr3_aa: CASERDRATSYEQYF; cdr3_nt: TGTGCCTCAGAACGAGACAGGGCGACCTCCTACGAGCAGTACTTC
d_call: TRBD1; v_call: TRBV12-3/TRBV12-4; clone_size: once; j_call: TRBJ1-1; cdr3_aa: CASSSRDRGSFF; cdr3_nt: TGTGCCAGCAGTTCCCGGGACAGGGGTTCTTTCTTT
d_call: .; v_call: TRBV7-2; clone_size: .; j_call: TRBJ1-2; cdr3_aa: CASSLAEGGLNYGYTF; cdr3_nt: TGTGCCAGCAGCTTAGCCGAGGGAGGTCTTAACTATGGCTACACCTTC
d_call: TRBD2; v_call: TRBV6-1; clone_size: once; j_call: TRBJ2-1; cdr3_aa: CASSRREGFYNEQFF; cdr3_nt: TGTGCCAGCAGTCGGCGGGAGGGTTTCTACAATGAGCAGTTCTTC
d_call: .; v_call: TRBV7-9; clone_size: .; j_call: TRBJ2-1; cdr3_aa: CASSLAASSIYNEQFF; cdr3_nt: TGTGCCAGCAGCTTAGCCGCTAGCTCCATTTACAATGAGCAGTTCTTC
d_call: .; v_call: TRBV15; clone_size: .; j_call: TRBJ2-7; cdr3_aa: CATSIRDTFWDEQYF; cdr3_nt: TGTGCCACCAGCATTAGAGACACGTTTTGGGACGAGCAGTACTTC
d_call: TRBD2; v_call: TRBV3-1; clone_size: .; j_call: TRBJ2-3; cdr3_aa: CASKVHAGGSTDTQYF; cdr3_nt: TGTGCCAGCAAGGTCCATGCGGGAGGGAGCACAGATACGCAGTATTTT
d_call: TRBD2; v_call: TRBV20-1; clone_size: .; j_call: TRBJ2-7; cdr3_aa: CSARDMAGVPYEQYF; cdr3_nt: TGCAGTGCTAGAGATATGGCGGGAGTACCGTACGAGCAGTACTTC
d_call: TRBD1; v_call: TRBV20-1; clone_size: .; j_call: TRBJ2-7; cdr3_aa: CSAAQGERYEQYF; cdr3_nt: TGCAGTGCCGCCCAGGGGGAGAGGTACGAGCAGTACTTC